The rows below give T cell receptor beta chains drawn from one sample of a study of blood T cell repertoires in COVID-19. Data came from immunoSEQ multiplex PCR; TCRdb stores just in-frame clones and leaves some out. The table lists approximately 74,000 clones, 86% of them singletons. The sample taken for sequencing was peripheral blood. The receptors here all came from a woman aged 55-75 years with acute or convalescent COVID-19. CDR3s include the opening cysteine and the closing phenylalanine or tryptophan. A D gene is named only where the DNA matches it firmly. Only part of the rows carry a size: once, few, many, or a class if the clone is expanded.

NA	NA	TRBJ2-1	13	TRBV6-2/TRBV6-3	CASSYGGIGEQFF	TGTGCCAGCAGTTACGGCGGTATCGGGGAGCAGTTCTTC
NA	NA	TRBJ1-1	14	TRBV2	CASSEGRGNTEAFF	TGTGCCAGCAGTGAAGGTAGGGGAAACACTGAAGCTTTCTTT
few	NA	TRBJ1-5	14	TRBV28	CASSPGTRGGSQHF	TGTGCCAGCAGTCCTGGGACAAGAGGTGGGTCCCAGCATTTT
NA	TRBD2	TRBJ2-1	14	TRBV7-2	CASSLGFTRGGLFF	TGTGCCAGCAGCTTAGGGTTTACGCGGGGGGGCCTGTTCTTC
NA	NA	TRBJ1-2	16	TRBV7-9	CASTNAPRGEYYGYTF	TGTGCCAGCACCAATGCCCCCAGGGGCGAATACTATGGCTACACCTTC
NA	NA	TRBJ2-7	14	TRBV19	CASSLDSLSYEQYF	TGTGCCAGTAGTCTGGACAGCCTCTCCTACGAGCAGTACTTC
NA	TRBD2	TRBJ2-7	14	TRBV18	CASSPNGLATEQYF	TGTGCCAGCTCACCAAACGGACTAGCCACCGAGCAGTACTTC
once	NA	TRBJ1-1	14	TRBV6-6	CASIEQGDITEAFF	TGTGCCAGCATCGAACAGGGAGACATCACTGAAGCTTTCTTT
NA	NA	TRBJ1-2	14	TRBV19	CASSIFGGNYGYTF	TGTGCCAGTAGTATTTTCGGCGGTAACTATGGCTACACCTTC
NA	TRBD1	TRBJ2-1	15	TRBV5-1	CASSPGTGGYNEQFF	TGCGCCAGCAGCCCCGGGACAGGGGGCTACAATGAGCAGTTCTTC
NA	TRBD1	TRBJ2-5	15	TRBV24-1	CATSDFGQGGETQYF	TGTGCCACCAGTGACTTTGGACAGGGAGGAGAGACCCAGTACTTC
NA	NA	TRBJ2-5	16	TRBV3-1/TRBV3-2	CASSQGRQPRQGTQYF	TGTGCCAGCAGCCAAGGGAGACAGCCCCGACAAGGGACCCAGTACTTC
NA	TRBD2	TRBJ2-1	15	TRBV5-6	CASSLGGRALGEQFF	TGTGCCAGCAGCTTGGGCGGGAGGGCCCTCGGTGAGCAGTTCTTC
NA	NA	TRBJ1-1	14	TRBV5-6	CASSLRGIGTEAFF	TGTGCCAGCAGCTTAAGGGGGATAGGGACTGAAGCTTTCTTT
NA	NA	TRBJ1-2	16	TRBV5-1	CASSLYPQSGNYGYTF	TGCGCCAGCAGCTTATACCCCCAATCAGGGAACTATGGCTACACCTTC
NA	NA	TRBJ2-2	14	TRBV5-1	CASTSGGNTGELFF	TGCGCCAGCACGTCCGGGGGAAACACCGGGGAGCTGTTTTTT
NA	NA	TRBJ2-3	15	TRBV5-1	CASSLGRAYTDTQYF	TGCGCCAGCAGCTTAGGCAGGGCGTACACAGATACGCAGTATTTT
NA	TRBD2	TRBJ2-7	16	TRBV6-2/TRBV6-3	CASSYGPAGISYEQYF	TGTGCCAGCAGTTATGGTCCAGCGGGGATTTCCTACGAGCAGTACTTC
NA	TRBD1	TRBJ1-4	14	TRBV10-3	CAISPGTEDEKLFF	TGTGCCATCAGCCCCGGGACAGAGGATGAAAAACTGTTTTTT
NA	NA	TRBJ2-3	12	TRBV29-1	CSVESGSDTQYF	TGCAGCGTTGAAAGCGGGTCGGATACGCAGTATTTT
NA	TRBD2	TRBJ2-7	15	TRBV7-2	CASSLELAGGLEQYF	TGTGCCAGCAGCTTAGAACTAGCGGGAGGGCTCGAGCAGTACTTC
once	NA	TRBJ1-2	13	TRBV6-5	CASREFVNYGYTF	TGTGCCAGCCGGGAGTTCGTTAACTATGGCTACACCTTC
NA	TRBD2	TRBJ2-3	17	TRBV6-1	CASSERLAGFGTDTQYF	TGTGCCAGCAGTGAACGGTTAGCGGGTTTCGGCACAGATACGCAGTATTTT
once	TRBD2	TRBJ2-2	16	TRBV7-9	CASSHEASGATGELFF	TGTGCCAGCAGCCACGAGGCTAGCGGGGCCACCGGGGAGCTGTTTTTT
NA	NA	TRBJ2-1	14	TRBV7-2	CASRPRLSADEQFF	TGTGCCAGCAGGCCAAGGCTAAGCGCCGATGAGCAGTTCTTC
NA	TRBD1	TRBJ1-1	14	TRBV5-1	CASSLAPGGTEAFF	TGCGCCAGCAGCTTGGCTCCAGGGGGCACTGAAGCTTTCTTT
NA	NA	TRBJ1-2	14	TRBV6-5	CASSYKGARDGYTF	TGTGCCAGCAGTTACAAGGGAGCTCGGGATGGCTACACCTTC
NA	TRBD2	TRBJ2-7	15	TRBV28	CASSSSGTRIYEQYF	TGTGCCAGCAGTTCGTCCGGGACTAGGATCTACGAGCAGTACTTC
NA	NA	TRBJ2-2	14	TRBV18	CASSLRQNTGELFF	TGTGCCAGCTCTCTTAGACAGAACACCGGGGAGCTGTTTTTT
NA	NA	TRBJ1-1	15	TRBV27	CASSLSAGMNTEAFF	TGTGCCAGCAGTTTAAGTGCAGGGATGAACACTGAAGCTTTCTTT
NA	TRBD1	TRBJ2-5	14	TRBV7-9	CASSFTGGQETQYF	TGTGCCAGCAGCTTTACAGGGGGCCAAGAGACCCAGTACTTC
NA	NA	TRBJ1-1	15	TRBV5-6	CASSSAEGLSTEAFF	TGTGCCAGCAGCAGCGCGGAGGGACTGAGCACTGAAGCTTTCTTT
NA	NA	TRBJ1-5	15	TRBV7-9	CASSLGVGSQAPQHF	TGTGCCAGCAGCTTAGGTGTGGGTTCCCAGGCGCCCCAGCATTTT
NA	NA	TRBJ1-5	15	TRBV4-3	CASSFTGNSNQPQHF	TGCGCCAGCAGCTTCACAGGGAATAGCAATCAGCCCCAGCATTTT
NA	NA	TRBJ1-5	12	TRBV5-4	CASSLDSQPQHF	TGTGCCAGCAGTTTGGACAGCCAGCCCCAGCATTTT
NA	TRBD1	TRBJ1-5	14	TRBV18	CASSPTGIAEPQHF	TGTGCCAGCTCACCGACAGGGATCGCGGAGCCCCAGCATTTT
NA	NA	TRBJ1-5	14	TRBV21-1	CASSRQGRNQPQHF	TGTGCCAGCAGCCGACAGGGACGCAATCAGCCCCAGCATTTT
NA	NA	TRBJ1-1	16	TRBV14	CASSQVSEGRYTEAFF	TGTGCCAGCAGCCAAGTATCGGAGGGGAGGTACACTGAAGCTTTCTTT
NA	TRBD2	TRBJ2-3	14	TRBV10-3	CAISESTSSDTQYF	TGTGCCATCAGTGAATCGACTAGCTCAGATACGCAGTATTTT
NA	TRBD2	TRBJ2-1	15	TRBV20-1	CSASGASGSYNEQFF	TGCAGTGCTAGTGGGGCTAGCGGGAGCTACAATGAGCAGTTCTTC
NA	NA	TRBJ1-4	15	TRBV2	CASSVQQATSEKLFF	TGTGCCAGCAGTGTTCAGCAGGCAACGAGTGAAAAACTGTTTTTT
few	NA	TRBJ1-6	15	TRBV2	CASSEWRDRVGPLHF	TGTGCCAGCAGTGAGTGGAGGGATCGGGTTGGGCCCCTCCACTTT
NA	NA	TRBJ1-3	16	TRBV4-2	CASSQDRGTGRYTIYF	TGTGCCAGCAGCCAAGACCGTGGAACAGGGAGATACACCATATATTTT
once	TRBD2	TRBJ2-5	18	TRBV4-3	CASSQDSAGGPASETQYF	TGCGCCAGCAGCCAAGATTCAGCGGGGGGCCCCGCCTCAGAGACCCAGTACTTC
NA	TRBD1	TRBJ1-2	12	TRBV2	CAITDRVGGYTF	TGTGCCATCACGGACAGGGTGGGTGGCTACACCTTC
NA	NA	TRBJ2-1	15	TRBV11-2	CASSLRVADYNEQFF	TGTGCCAGCAGCTTAAGGGTAGCGGACTACAATGAGCAGTTCTTC
NA	NA	TRBJ2-7	18	TRBV4-3	CASSQQPPGLSTTTGQYF	TGCGCCAGCAGCCAACAGCCACCGGGACTTAGTACCACTACGGGGCAGTACTTC
NA	TRBD1	TRBJ1-2	15	TRBV5-1	CASSLVGTGGWGYTF	TGCGCCAGCAGCTTGGTCGGGACAGGGGGCTGGGGCTACACCTTC
NA	NA	TRBJ1-5	14	TRBV6-5	CASRGASGNQPQHF	TGTGCCAGCAGAGGGGCATCCGGCAATCAGCCCCAGCATTTT